Listed below are T cell receptor beta chains from one sample, sequenced in a study of CD8 T cells in Susac syndrome. TCRdb fed the immunoSEQ multiplex PCR reads into MiXCR, producing one record per CDR3 protein. The repertoire has approximately 160,000 distinct CDR3 sequences, approximately 90% of them found once; the top ten carry under 0.085%. Sequenced: CD4+ T cells from PBMCs. The receptors originated from a human donor in good health. Each CDR3 is given with its conserved first and last residue. D genes are given only for firm matches.

J gene: TRBJ1-2
V gene: TRBV5-1
CDR3 length: 13
D gene: -
CDR3 protein: CASSLAGIYGYTF
CDR3 DNA: TGCGCCAGCAGCTTGGCCGGGATCTATGGCTACACCTTC

J gene: TRBJ1-2
V gene: TRBV6-5
CDR3 length: 14
D gene: -
CDR3 protein: CASSSSGRVYGYTF
CDR3 DNA: TGTGCCAGCAGTTCCTCCGGGAGGGTCTATGGCTACACCTTC

J gene: TRBJ2-1
V gene: TRBV18
CDR3 length: 16
D gene: -
CDR3 protein: CASSPLLPGSGNEQFF
CDR3 DNA: TGTGCCAGCTCACCACTATTGCCAGGGAGCGGGAATGAGCAGTTCTTC

J gene: TRBJ1-3
V gene: TRBV29-1
CDR3 length: 14
D gene: TRBD1
CDR3 protein: CSVEDGGGGNTIYF
CDR3 DNA: TGCAGCGTTGAAGATGGAGGGGGCGGAAACACCATATATTTT

J gene: TRBJ1-1
V gene: TRBV5-1
CDR3 length: 17
D gene: -
CDR3 protein: CASSLAPGHRIPTEAFF
CDR3 DNA: TGCGCCAGCAGCTTGGCCCCCGGACACCGGATTCCCACTGAAGCTTTCTTT

J gene: TRBJ2-7
V gene: TRBV20-1
CDR3 length: 14
D gene: -
CDR3 protein: CSARLGRGEGEQYF
CDR3 DNA: TGCAGTGCTAGACTCGGCAGGGGAGAGGGCGAGCAGTACTTC

J gene: TRBJ1-5
V gene: TRBV5-1
CDR3 length: 15
D gene: -
CDR3 protein: CASSLGGLPRQPQHF
CDR3 DNA: TGCGCCAGCAGCTTGGGGGGACTCCCAAGGCAGCCCCAGCATTTT

J gene: TRBJ2-6
V gene: TRBV5-4
CDR3 length: 15
D gene: -
CDR3 protein: CASSKTASGANVLTF
CDR3 DNA: TGTGCCAGCAGCAAGACAGCCTCTGGGGCCAACGTCCTGACTTTC

J gene: TRBJ2-1
V gene: TRBV5-4
CDR3 length: 14
D gene: -
CDR3 protein: CASSGGDSDREQFF
CDR3 DNA: TGTGCCAGCAGCGGAGGGGACTCGGACAGGGAGCAGTTCTTC

J gene: TRBJ1-5
V gene: TRBV7-2
CDR3 length: 13
D gene: -
CDR3 protein: CASSLSSFQPQHF
CDR3 DNA: TGTGCCAGCAGCTTATCATCATTTCAGCCCCAGCATTTT